The 10 T cell receptor beta chains given below trace back to one sample, sequenced in a study of shared clonotypes between healthy human individuals. Sequenced by immunoSEQ multiplex PCR; TCRdb stores in-frame clones only, minus some. The sample has 2 million to 2.5 million clones, 80% to 95% seen once; the top ten hold 0.37%. Sequenced input: naive CD4+ T cells from PBMCs. Subset specified: CD45RA+ positively selected. The receptors shown here come from a man aged 18 to 29 in good health. Some clones in this sample may be carry-over from other donors' samples.

This chain connects TRBV19 to TRBJ2-6; D tentatively fits TRBD1 or TRBD2 (5 bases each). The CDR3 covers 18 residues. Germline V CDR1 and CDR2: LNHDA, SQIVND (reference sequence). V dropped 4 bases and J dropped 0 bases, with 16 bases sitting between them. The CDR3 bases are TGTGCCAGTAGTACGAGGGGCCGACCTCGCTCTGGGGCCAACGTCCTGACTTTC. Its translation is CASSTRGRPRSGANVLTF. Drawing the rest from reference TRBV19 and TRBJ2-6, the complete variable domain is DGGITQSPKYLFRKEGQNVTLSCEQNLNHDAMYWYRQDPGQGLRLIYYSQIVNDFQKGDIAEGYSVSREKKESFPLTVTSAQKNPTAFYLCASSTRGRPRSGANVLTFGAGSRLTVL.

CDR3 region: CASRRRTTHNEQFF. The CDR3 DNA sequence: TGTGCCAGCAGACGCCGGACTACCCACAATGAGCAGTTCTTC. This chain uses TRBV7-2 with TRBJ2-1; D is possibly TRBD2 (6 bases). Germline V CDR1 and CDR2: SGHTA, FQGNSA. The CDR3 spans 14 residues. V gave up 6 bases and J gave up 5 bases, with 14 bases separating them.

The DNA of the CDR3 is TGTGCCAGCAGCTTAGCACCAGGGACGGGGGGAAACACCATATATTTT. Protein: CASSLAPGTGGNTIYF. V usage is TRBV7-2 and J usage is TRBJ1-3; tentatively, D is TRBD1 (5 bases). Germline CDR1 is SGHTA and CDR2 is FQGNSA. The CDR3 runs to 16 residues. The ends were cut back, 0 bases at V and 4 bases at J, with 13 bases in the middle.

This clone turned up a few times. This sequence joins TRBV10-3 and TRBJ1-2; D uncertain. This CDR3 spans 14 amino acids. Germline lookup yields CDR1 ENHRY and CDR2 SYGVKD. V lost 0 bases, J lost 8 bases, and 13 bases lay in between. CDR3 sequence (DNA): TGTGCCATCAGTGAGTCAAGGCCCATCTTGGGCTACACCTTC. It codes for CAISESRPILGYTF.

This clone occurred once. Other DNA sequences of this sample code for an identical CDR3. This chain joins TRBV28 and TRBJ2-2; unclear D gene. The germline V and J ends were trimmed by 2 bases and 4 bases, with 5 bases remaining between them. Per the germline V gene, CDR1 is MDHEN and CDR2 is SYDVKM. This CDR3 has 13 residues. The CDR3 loop reads CASSLVATGELFF. DNA for the CDR3: TGTGCCAGCAGTTTAGTCGCCACCGGGGAGCTGTTTTTT.

The chain combines TRBV7-2 with TRBJ2-5; TRBD2 might be the D (6 bases). This CDR3 spans 16 amino acids. Per the germline V gene, CDR1 is SGHTA and CDR2 is FQGNSA. Trimming removed 1 base at V and 0 bases at J, with 12 bases between. CDR3 residues: CASSLGVAVYQETQYF. The CDR3 nucleotides read TGTGCCAGCAGCTTAGGGGTAGCGGTGTACCAAGAGACCCAGTACTTC.

The V call is TRBV6-6, the J call TRBJ2-2; weak D call: TRBD2 (6 bases). CDR1 and CDR2 from the germline V gene are MNHNY and SVGAGI (reference sequence). V was pared by 4 bases and J by 6 bases, with 15 bases between. This CDR3 region has 15 residues. CDR3 in DNA: TGTGCCAGCAGTTCGGGGGACTCGAAAGCCGGGGAGCTGTTTTTT. It yields the protein CASSSGDSKAGELFF.

The CDR3 region is CASTLATAGNTIYF. Written as DNA, the CDR3 is TGTGCCAGCACCCTAGCCACAGCTGGAAACACCATATATTTT. The chain has TRBV6-1 and TRBJ1-3; D remains unclear. With 7 bases removed from V and 2 bases from J, the gap between germline ends came to 12 bases. The CDR3 has 14 amino acids. Germline-derived CDR1 and CDR2 are MNHNS and SASEGT.

V usage is TRBV11-2 and J usage is TRBJ2-7, with a possible D match to TRBD1 (6 bases). Germline V CDR1 and CDR2: SGHAT, FQNNGV. V was trimmed by 2 bases and J by 6 bases, leaving 11 bases between them. There are 13 residues in the CDR3. DNA for the CDR3: TGTGCCAGCAGCTTAAACAGGGTTGGCGAGCAGTACTTC. This encodes CASSLNRVGEQYF.

J is TRBJ2-3 and V is TRBV7-3; D is unclear. V was trimmed by 0 bases and J by 4 bases, leaving 8 bases between them. This CDR3 is built from 14 residues. Germline loops: CDR1 SGHTA, CDR2 FQGTGA. CDR3 DNA: TGTGCCAGCAGCTTAACCAAGTCCCCAGATACGCAGTATTTT. This codes for CASSLTKSPDTQYF. The whole variable domain, filled in from reference TRBV7-3 and TRBJ2-3, reads GAGVSQTPSNKVTEKGKYVELRCDPISGHTALYWYRQSLGQGPEFLIYFQGTGAADDSGLPNDRFFAVRPEGSVSTLKIQRTERGDSAVYLCASSLTKSPDTQYFGPGTRLTVL.